Listed below are T cell receptor beta chains from one sample, sequenced in a study of shared clonotypes between healthy human individuals. Generated by immunoSEQ multiplex PCR, the TCRdb table keeps only in-frame clones and is missing some. The sample shows more than 2 million clones, approximately 94% of them seen only once. The specimen was naive CD8+ T cells sorted from blood. The source is a man aged 18 to 30 in good health. Both conserved end residues are part of each CDR3. The order of the fields is V gene, J gene, CDR3 protein.

TRBV6-1	TRBJ2-7	CASSDTNQGGQYF
TRBV10-2	TRBJ2-1	CASSEDRARGNNEQFF
TRBV28	TRBJ2-2	CASLRGGELFF
TRBV9	TRBJ2-1	CASSVLDEYNEQFF
TRBV27	TRBJ2-1	CASSFRNNYNEQFF
TRBV5-1	TRBJ2-1	CASSLDWQGAYNEQFF
TRBV5-6	TRBJ2-3	CASSLGLAGIDTQYF
TRBV18	TRBJ2-3	CASSPSLAGITDTQYF
TRBV19	TRBJ1-5	CASKAPSVPQHF
TRBV11-2	TRBJ2-7	CASSYRTFYEQYF
TRBV6-5	TRBJ2-7	CASSPGPLVYEQYF
TRBV4-1	TRBJ2-7	CASSQDLRASYEQYF
TRBV6-1	TRBJ2-7	CASSEAGQSYEQYF
TRBV7-9	TRBJ2-5	CASSLSVTSGLQETQYF
TRBV28	TRBJ1-2	CASYQASNYGYTF
TRBV29-1	TRBJ2-3	CSVEPRTGGGDTQYF
TRBV25-1	TRBJ2-7	CASSEVGTPVGPSNF
TRBV5-6	TRBJ1-1	CASSKTVEAFF
TRBV28	TRBJ2-3	CASSWGTFSTDTQYF
TRBV10-1	TRBJ1-1	CASRDRQGDTEAFF
TRBV4-3	TRBJ2-7	CASSPSLAGSYEQYF
TRBV27	TRBJ2-7	CASSLVQGGYEQYF